The clone carrying this T cell receptor (beta chain) was picked up a small number of times. This specimen belongs to a study of identical twins. TCRdb itself ran the 5' RACE reads through MiXCR, one entry per CDR3 protein. The data show about 190,000 distinct CDR3 sequences, less than 20% seen once. These same data were also listed under a study on T cells expressing NK-cell markers.

Source material: CD8+ T cells sorted from blood. This receptor was taken from a woman aged 18-35 years in good health.

The CDR3 sequence is CASSQTGTRTYEQYF. The CDR3 DNA follows: TGTGCCAGCAGCCAAACCGGGACTCGTACCTACGAGCAGTACTTC. The V gene is TRBV3-1, the J gene TRBJ2-7; a possible D gene is TRBD2 (6 bases). Trimming removed 2 bases from V and 2 bases from J, with 13 bases in between. The CDR3 is made up of 15 amino acids. Looked up from germline, CDR1 is LGHDT and CDR2 is YNNKEL (reference sequence).